This T cell receptor beta chain was recorded in a study of blood T cell repertoires in COVID-19 (dated by TCRdb to 2018 to 2020). A note on the overall study: Collaborator samples came from the United States, Italy and Spain and covered acute and convalescent phases of COVID-19. The material from the prospective study consisted of cDNA or gDNA derived from T cells, B-cell-depleted T cells, or PBMCs. Subjects who had been exposed to COVID-19, were actively infected with it, or had recovered from it provided the deeply sampled blood TCRbeta repertoires that made up the dataset. The repertoires were made available in a free public database intended to serve as a resource for research on the immune response to SARS-CoV-2. Samples were obtained from the ongoing ImmuneRACE study (first 160 participants) and from over a thousand subjects provided by 6 global collaborators. The sample metadata nearly always contained a de-identified subject ID, COVID-19 status, age in years and sex. Where available, HLA class I and class II types were taken from metadata supplied by the sample provider and were not determined by assay-based typing.

A remark on this clone: Its antigen is unknown. No much larger clone exists at a distance of one base, and base qualities are not known.

TCRbeta CDR3 regions were amplified from genomic DNA using the immunoSEQ Assay, a bias-controlled multiplex PCR. The study's own analysis went as follows. The number of nucleated cells in each sample was estimated from the amplification of reference gene primers within the assay. To quantify the absolute abundance of each unique TCRbeta CDR3 rearrangement, sequence reads were collapsed and filtered. For each sample, productive Simpson clonality was calculated by taking the square root of Simpson's diversity index across productive rearrangements. Imported from immuneACCESS, the table was reduced by TCRdb to in-frame sequences with V and J called. These copies leave out some clones; in studies compared against another copy, an unresolved V gene accounts for under half, and the cause of the remainder is not known. That table furnishes V, J and clone size, whereas the DNA furnished D and trimming. The sample table holds over 250,000 clones, of which around 90% were seen once. Jointly, the top ten make up around 9.3% of the sample.

Results and caveats for the whole study, not just this receptor: Clinical and demographic metadata were provided uncurated, with the amount varying by source and participant.

Participants in the prospective study were aged roughly 18 to 89 years, lived in 20 to 30 United States geographic areas, and enrolled through a virtual design. To assign participants to cohorts, the prospective study relied on clinical history that participants themselves reported in a screening survey and a study questionnaire. For ImmuneRACE Cohort 3, a participant was defined as recovered based on two consecutive negative NP/OP PCR tests, clearance by a healthcare professional, or resolution of symptoms. In the prospective study, mobile phlebotomists collected whole blood, serum and a nasopharyngeal or oropharyngeal swab from each participant. Participants in the prospective study had the option to provide additional blood draws and questionnaires over a roughly two-month period. Before DNA extraction, blood samples from the prospective study were shipped at room temperature or frozen. Taken from the germline V gene, the CDR1 and CDR2 loops are SNHLY and FYNNEI. Clipping removes 6 bases from V and 1 base from J, with 6 as the unmatched junction base count. The CDR3, from cysteine to phenylalanine, totals 15 residues. Only the CDR3 part of the read is kept: 45 bases, read in frame from the first base.

This clonotype originated in a woman younger than 30 who had recovered from COVID-19. The chain couples TRBV2 to TRBJ2-7; 10 junctional bases match TRBD2. The sequenced material came from PBMCs or T cells enriched from blood (not recorded which). The CDR3: CASRDPGLASYEQYF. In nucleotide form, the sequence is TGTGCCAGCAGGGATCCGGGACTAGCGTCCTACGAGCAGTACTTC.